These 27 T cell receptor beta chains share one sample of origin, sequenced in a study of radiotherapy plus CTLA-4 blockade in lung cancer. Produced via immunoSEQ multiplex PCR; TCRdb's table is partial and in-frame only. The sample has 62,000 or so clones; about 80% are singletons. The starting material was peripheral blood, obtained from a patient treated with radiotherapy plus ipilimumab. Receptor source: a human donor with non-small cell lung cancer who had a complete response to radiotherapy plus ipilimumab.

This chain links TRBV27 with TRBJ1-1; D possibly corresponds to TRBD1 (5 bases). The CDR3 spans 14 residues. The germline V gene has CDR1 MNHEY and CDR2 SMNVEV (reference sequence). Trimming removed 1 base from V and 1 base from J, with 7 bases in between. As DNA, the CDR3 is TGTGCCAGCAGTTTATGGGGGAAGAACACTGAAGCTTTCTTT. Amino acid sequence: CASSLWGKNTEAFF.

J is TRBJ2-1 and V is TRBV21-1; the D segment call TRBD1 is taken from the table without a DNA check. TRBV21-1 is a pseudogene locus. CDR3 size: 13 residues. This CDR3 is CASSQQGVREQFF. In DNA, the CDR3 is TGTGCCAGCAGCCAACAGGGGGTACGTGAGCAGTTCTTC.

V gene TRBV19 combines with J gene TRBJ1-5, with 8 nucleotides matching TRBD1. Germline CDR1 and CDR2: LNHDA and SQIVND (reference sequence). CDR3 length: 16 amino acids. The trim removed 5 bases at V and 0 bases at J, leaving 6 bases unmatched. The CDR3 protein is CASSGQGGGSNQPQHF. The CDR3 DNA follows: TGTGCCAGTAGTGGACAGGGAGGGGGTAGCAATCAGCCCCAGCATTTT. Together with reference TRBV19 and TRBJ1-5, the CDR3 gives the full variable domain: DGGITQSPKYLFRKEGQNVTLSCEQNLNHDAMYWYRQDPGQGLRLIYYSQIVNDFQKGDIAEGYSVSREKKESFPLTVTSAQKNPTAFYLCASSGQGGGSNQPQHFGDGTRLSIL.

The chain recombines TRBV30 with TRBJ1-2; D remains ambiguous. Trimming took off 3 bases at V and 7 bases at J, with 12 bases between the two ends. This CDR3 spans 12 amino acids. Looked up from germline, CDR1 is GTSNPN and CDR2 is SVGIG (reference sequence). The CDR3 DNA reads TGTGCCTGGAGGGAGAGGGATCGTGGCTACACCTTC. Translation: CAWRERDRGYTF.

The genes are TRBV18 and TRBJ2-5, with TRBD2 matching over 10 bases. After removal of 3 bases from V and 0 bases from J, the junction contained 16 bases not matched to a gene. CDR1 KGHSH and CDR2 LQKENI come from the germline V gene. The CDR3 contains 20 residues. CDR3 sequence reads: CASSPPLAGDEGGDQETQYF. In DNA, the CDR3 is TGTGCCAGCTCACCCCCCCTAGCGGGAGACGAGGGAGGGGACCAAGAGACCCAGTACTTC.

CDR3 in DNA: TGTGCCAGCTCAACAACTAGCGGGGAAGAGACCCAGTACTTC. Amino acids: CASSTTSGEETQYF. The chain carries TRBV18 and TRBJ2-5; 10 bases map to TRBD2. V shed 5 bases and J 3 bases; nucleotides not matched to a gene: 3. The CDR3 length is 14 residues. Germline V CDR1 and CDR2: KGHSH, LQKENI.

This chain connects TRBV11-2 to TRBJ2-7, with D perhaps TRBD2 (6 bases). The CDR3 length is 16 residues. Trimming removed 2 bases from V and 0 bases from J, with 14 bases in between. Germline V gives CDR1 SGHAT, CDR2 FQNNGV. The CDR3 here is CASSLLERVSSYEQYF. The CDR3 region has the DNA TGTGCCAGCAGCTTACTAGAGCGGGTGAGCTCCTACGAGCAGTACTTC.

This clone was seen a few times. The V and J genes are TRBV6-4 and TRBJ2-3; 10 nucleotides align to TRBD1. This CDR3 has 14 residues. CDR1 is MRHNA and CDR2 is SNTAGT in the germline V gene. After removal of 4 bases from V and 3 bases from J, the junction contained 1 base not matched to a gene. CDR3 sequence reads: CASSAGQGTDTQYF. The CDR3 DNA follows: TGTGCCAGCAGTGCGGGACAGGGGACAGATACGCAGTATTTT.

The chain has TRBV30 and TRBJ1-5, with no clear D. V lost 3 bases, J lost 1 base, and 7 bases lay in between. The CDR3 totals 13 residues. From germline, CDR1 is GTSNPN and CDR2 SVGIG (reference sequence). The CDR3 loop reads CAWSLGSNQPQHF. The CDR3 DNA reads as TGTGCCTGGAGCCTTGGGAGCAATCAGCCCCAGCATTTT.

The V gene is TRBV13, the J gene TRBJ1-1, with TRBD1 as a possible D gene (6 bases). The V gene's germline CDR1 is PRHDT and CDR2 FYEKMQ (reference sequence). The CDR3 covers 12 residues. The ends were cut back, 5 bases at V and 8 bases at J, with 12 bases in the middle. CDR3 sequence: CASSLWTAEAFF. The CDR3 bases are TGTGCCAGCAGCCTATGGACAGCAGAAGCTTTCTTT.

The chain recombines TRBV7-2 with TRBJ1-1; TRBD1 is a possible D gene (5 bases). Trimming removed 5 bases at V and 10 bases at J, with 14 bases between. Germline lookup yields CDR1 SGHTA and CDR2 FQGNSA. The CDR3 is 12 amino acids. Written as DNA, the CDR3 is TGTGCCAGCAGCCCATCAGGGATGTCAGCTTTCTTT. This codes for CASSPSGMSAFF.

This clone was seen once. The chain combines TRBV12-5 with TRBJ1-5; 8 bases align to TRBD1. With V trimmed by 2 bases and J by 6 bases, 9 bases remained unmatched. CDR3 length: 16 residues. Germline CDR1 LGHNT, CDR2 FRNRAP. The CDR3 nucleotides read TGTGCTAGTGGTTTGATGTCAGGGGGCTTAAGTCAGCCCCAGCATTTT. Translation: CASGLMSGGLSQPQHF.

The chain recombines TRBV30 with TRBJ1-1; D unresolved. Trimming took off 5 bases at V and 0 bases at J, with 13 bases between the two ends. The CDR3 consists of 14 residues. The germline V gene encodes CDR1 GTSNPN and CDR2 SVGIG (reference sequence). This CDR3 is CAWASVGMNTEAFF. The DNA of the CDR3 is TGTGCCTGGGCGTCAGTTGGAATGAACACTGAAGCTTTCTTT.

This clone was observed a few times. The chain has TRBV7-8 and TRBJ2-7; D is possibly TRBD1 (5 bases). This CDR3 contains 13 residues. CDR1 is SGHVS and CDR2 is FQNEAQ in the germline V gene. The germline V and J ends were trimmed by 2 bases and 5 bases, with 10 bases remaining between them. CDR3 region: CASSLFTGHEQYF. CDR3 DNA: TGTGCCAGCAGCTTATTCACAGGCCACGAGCAGTACTTC.

About this clone itself: In the same sample, other DNA sequences code for this CDR3. The chain links TRBV14 to TRBJ1-1; D is unclear. In germline, CDR1 is SGHDN, CDR2 FVKESK. The V and J ends lost 0 bases and 1 base respectively, with 6 bases between them. This CDR3 has 14 amino acids. In nucleotides, the CDR3 is TGTGCCAGCAGCCAAGAGGTGAGGAACACTGAAGCTTTCTTT. It specifies CASSQEVRNTEAFF.

The chain joins TRBV11-3 to TRBJ1-1, with D perhaps matching TRBD1 (5 bases). The germline gives CDR1 SGHNT, CDR2 YENEEA. This CDR3 contains 15 residues. V was clipped by 0 bases and J by 5 bases, with 13 bases between them. The CDR3: CASSLEGDERTEAFF. Here the CDR3 DNA reads TGTGCCAGCAGCTTAGAGGGGGATGAGAGGACTGAAGCTTTCTTT.

The chain has TRBV7-2 and TRBJ1-5; 9 nucleotides line up with TRBD1. Germline V gene sequence: CDR1 SGHTA, CDR2 FQGNSA. The CDR3 spans 14 residues. Losses at the gene ends were 5 bases for V and 4 bases for J; bases not matched to a gene: 3. The CDR3 region is CASSGQGMNQPQHF. The CDR3 DNA follows: TGTGCCAGCAGCGGACAGGGGATGAATCAGCCCCAGCATTTT.

Details on this clone: The junction does not match germline at one end; this may be a read error. The sample carries other DNA sequences with the same CDR3. V gene TRBV7-2 combines with J gene TRBJ1-2; possibly TRBD1 for D (5 bases). From germline, CDR1 is SGHTA and CDR2 FQGNSA. The CDR3 runs to 15 residues. CDR3 in amino acids: CASSSFYGTIYGYTF. CDR3 bases: TGTGCCAGTAGCTCGTTCTACGGGACGATCTATGGCTACACCTTC.

J is TRBJ1-3 and V is TRBV5-1, with TRBD1 as a possible D gene (5 bases). The V end was cut by 2 bases, the J end by 4 bases, with 13 bases between. This CDR3 contains 15 residues. CDR1 and CDR2 (germline): SGHRS, YFSETQ. The CDR3 DNA reads TGCGCCAGCAGCTTCGGCGACAGAAACGGAAACACCATATATTTT. Its translation: CASSFGDRNGNTIYF. The entire variable domain, with the rest obtained from reference TRBV5-1 and TRBJ1-3, is as follows: KAGVTQTPRYLIKTRGQQVTLSCSPISGHRSVSWYQQTPGQGLQFLFEYFSETQRNKGNFPGRFSGRQFSNSRSEMNVSTLELGDSALYLCASSFGDRNGNTIYFGEGSWLTVV.

The CDR3 DNA follows: TGCGCCAGCAGCTTCGGGACAGGCGTATATGGCTACACCTTC. Translated, it gives CASSFGTGVYGYTF. V usage is TRBV5-1 and J usage is TRBJ1-2; 8 bases agree with TRBD1. Looked up from germline, CDR1 is SGHRS and CDR2 is YFSETQ. The ends lost 2 bases at V and 5 bases at J; junction bases unmatched: 5. This CDR3 has 14 amino acids.

V gene TRBV5-6 combines with J gene TRBJ1-4; TRBD1 matches at 10 bases. CDR3 length equals 15 residues. After removal of 4 bases from V and 12 bases from J, the junction contained 12 bases not matched to a gene. Germline V gene data show CDR1 as SGHDT and CDR2 as YYEEEE. In DNA form, the CDR3 reads TGTGCCAGCAGCCGGTCGGGACAGGGGACGAGTGAACTGTTTTTT. It encodes CASSRSGQGTSELFF.

The chain couples TRBV27 to TRBJ1-1; maybe TRBD1 (5 bases). The CDR3 spans 13 residues. Germline CDR1 reads MNHEY; CDR2 reads SMNVEV (reference sequence). With 3 bases removed from V and 4 bases from J, the gap between germline ends came to 9 bases. CDR3 sequence (DNA): TGTGCCAGCAGTTTCGGGACCCGCACTGAAGCTTTCTTT. Amino acids: CASSFGTRTEAFF.

This clone was seen just once. The chain carries TRBV7-9 and TRBJ2-2; 9 bases are a match to TRBD1. Germline V gene sequence: CDR1 SEHNR, CDR2 FQNEAQ (reference sequence). The V and J ends lost 1 base and 1 base, in that order; junction bases with no gene match: 7. The CDR3 loop spans 18 amino acids. The CDR3 is CASSLVPGQGLNTGELFF. In nucleotides, the CDR3 is TGTGCCAGCAGCTTAGTCCCGGGACAGGGTTTGAACACCGGGGAGCTGTTTTTT.

This rearrangement joins TRBV25-1 to TRBJ1-4; no clear D gene. Germline lookup yields CDR1 MGHDK and CDR2 SYGVNS. There are 13 residues in the CDR3. V shed 2 bases and J shed 7 bases, with 8 bases lying between them. CDR3 region: CASSEMGIEKLFF. In nucleotides, the CDR3 is TGTGCCAGCAGTGAAATGGGGATTGAAAAACTGTTTTTT.

This sequence joins TRBV5-1 and TRBJ1-1; 11 nucleotides align to TRBD1. The CDR3 has 17 amino acids. Unmatched junction bases numbered 8, after V lost 4 bases and J lost 0 bases. Germline CDR1 is SGHRS and CDR2 is YFSETQ. The CDR3 region has the DNA TGCGCCAGCAGCAGCGGACAGGGGGCCTTCATGAACACTGAAGCTTTCTTT. Its protein is CASSSGQGAFMNTEAFF.

The J gene is TRBJ2-7, the V gene TRBV30; D gene uncertain. Germline values: CDR1 GTSNPN, CDR2 SVGIG (reference sequence). The CDR3 totals 11 residues. Between the trimmed V and J ends, which lost 5 bases and 5 bases, there was a span of 10 bases. DNA of the CDR3: TGTGCCTGGGGTGGAAGGGACGAGCAGTACGTC. Its translation: CAWGGRDEQYV.

This clone was picked up a small number of times. The J gene is TRBJ2-2, the V gene TRBV5-1, with a possible D match to TRBD1 (6 bases). V lost 1 base and J lost 4, with 20 bases in between. Looked up from germline, CDR1 is SGHRS and CDR2 is YFSETQ. The CDR3 is made up of 18 amino acids. The CDR3, as DNA: TGCGCCAGCAGCTTGACCGGGATTAGGGGGTCGGGCACCGGGGAGCTGTTTTTT. Translated, it gives CASSLTGIRGSGTGELFF. The full variable domain, rest sourced from reference TRBV5-1 and TRBJ2-2, is KAGVTQTPRYLIKTRGQQVTLSCSPISGHRSVSWYQQTPGQGLQFLFEYFSETQRNKGNFPGRFSGRQFSNSRSEMNVSTLELGDSALYLCASSLTGIRGSGTGELFFGEGSRLTVL.